The following is a T cell receptor (beta chain) sequence with its context. The specificity of this receptor is unknown. It has no much larger one-base neighbor in the sample; base qualities were not kept. Library preparation used the immunoSEQ multiplex PCR assay. The multiplex PCR relied on a mix of 60 forward primers for TCR Vbeta segments and 13 reverse primers for TCR Jbeta segments. The CDR3 region of rearranged TCR beta genes was amplified from genomic DNA with a multiplex PCR assay. The Illumina HiSeq System was used to sequence the amplified TCR beta libraries as 87-base-pair reads. Per the original workflow: A later analysis tallied some 79 million unique TCR beta chains across the 610 or so repertoires, and approximately 12 million of those chains were shared by two or more donors. Raw reads were error-corrected and collapsed into unique sequences with a nearest-neighbor algorithm that merged closely related sequences to remove PCR and sequencing errors. Alignment of CDR3 sequences to IMGT reference sequences was used to assign V, D and J gene segments. Each retained sequence needed at least a six-nucleotide match to both a V gene segment and a J gene segment. A rearrangement counted as productive if the CDR3 had no stop codons and remained in frame with V and J, and every other rearrangement counted as non-productive. CDR3 was defined according to IMGT convention as the region running from the second conserved V-encoded cysteine to the conserved J-encoded phenylalanine. In an earlier analysis of 550 to 650 of the donors, sequences lacking an unambiguous match to a single V gene segment were excluded. An earlier analysis of 450 to 650 of the donors called V segments functional above 56.7% productive rearrangements and segregating when the between-donor standard deviation exceeded 5%. To diagnose cytomegalovirus status from the catalog of TCR beta chain sequences, a statistical classification framework was built. V and J gene assignment, in a later analysis, came from comparing TCR nucleotide sequences with IMGT/GENE-DB human TR gene sequences. A later analysis assigned CDR3 sequences and most-parsimonious VDJ recombination scenarios with the TCRdist pipeline. In a later analysis, each TCR beta chain was defined by its CDR3 amino acid sequence together with its V-gene family, and reads without a unique V-gene family were excluded. In a later analysis, 500 to 650 highly shared, low-generation-probability nucleotide sequences were removed to address suspected cross-contamination and a sequencing artifact. In a later analysis, a clonal expansion index was calculated for each public chain from normalized within-repertoire ranks of inferred template counts. In a later analysis, generation probabilities were computed using a VDJ recombination model fitted to out-of-frame rearrangements, and the results were checked against IGoR. Hypergeometric tests were used in a later analysis to score TCR-TCR, TCR-HLA and TCR-CMV co-occurrence, with a repertoire-size bias correction applied to the TCR pairs. To estimate false discovery rates, a later analysis permuted the HLA or CMV assignments 20 times. In a later analysis, co-occurring TCRs were grouped using DBSCAN, with TCRdist sequence similarity added in when clustering inside HLA-allele-positive subsets. Repertoires with fewer than 30,000 or more than 120,000 public chains were left out of co-occurrence clustering, as were five repertoires with anomalous nucleotide sharing. TCRdb carries this immuneACCESS record with in-frame sequences only. Its versions omit some clonotypes, under half of them owing to an unresolved V gene in the studies checked, with the rest unexplained. From that table come the V and J calls and clone size; the DNA was used to work out D and trimming. The sample records about 180,000 clones, around 80% of which are singletons. The biggest ten clones account for about 1.5% of the sample.

The cohort was made up of hundreds of healthy bone marrow donors. Cohort members were all nominally healthy when sampled, although unrecorded immune exposures were likely present. The donor tested CMV seronegative, placing the donor among the 352 seronegative members of the cohort. Every donor gave a peripheral blood sample, and the peripheral blood mononuclear cells from that sample were used for TCR beta sequencing. Genomic DNA extraction from the blood cell samples was performed with the Qiagen DNeasy Blood Extraction Kit. These data originate in a study of cytomegalovirus exposure and HLA in healthy donors (dated by TCRdb to about 2017). Some background on the complete study: An earlier analysis of some 600 of the donors reported about 300 Gb of sequence data and 95 million to 130 million unique TCR beta sequences obtained from roughly 170 million T cells. Along with the approximately 670-subject first cohort, a separate validation cohort of 120 different subjects was used. To decide whether each TCR beta V gene segment behaved as functional or pseudogenic, an earlier analysis of approximately 620 of the donors relied on high-throughput TCR beta sequencing. Among about 390 genotyped donors of the cohort, an average of around 240,000 unique TCR beta nucleotide sequences were sequenced per donor, around a sixth of them non-productive. Among the roughly 390 genotyped donors, roughly 80% belonged to the genetic ancestry cluster associated with self-reported Caucasian donors. Class I and class II HLA loci were covered by the typing at four-digit resolution. About 310 gigabases of sequencing data and some 85 million unique TCR sequences were included in an early release covering about 700 HLA-typed donors. A later genetic analysis used genome-wide SNP genotypes for about 65% of the 666 donors, treating that subset as a discovery cohort. Using immunosequencing, the study profiled T cell repertoires from about 610 subjects and related those repertoires to cytomegalovirus serostatus. Because of strong linkage in the cohort, roughly five DR-DQ haplotypes were treated as single units for association and clustering. The number of donors typed differed by locus, with 629-630 for A, B, C, DRB1 and DQB1, roughly 550 for DQA1, approximately 580 for DPA1, and about 450 for DPB1. Rather than using new phenotypic data, the later analysis identified candidate immune exposures from TCR beta sequences and from how often those sequences occurred across donors. A later analysis re-examined previously published TCR beta repertoires from hundreds of donors and added high-resolution HLA genotyping to investigate patterns of TCR occurrence. Donor age, sex, ethnicity and CMV serostatus were compiled alongside the repertoire data. Every discovery cohort repertoire had been produced on one sequencing platform. High-throughput TCR immunosequencing, statistical association of individual TCRs with disease status, and machine learning were combined to predict cytomegalovirus infection status. The study aimed to test whether signatures of past pathogen exposure could be identified by cataloging public T cell receptors.

Trimmed from V: 0 bases; trimmed from J: 2 bases; junction bases lacking a gene match: 4. Per the germline V gene, SGDLS is the CDR1 and YYNGEE is the CDR2. The cysteine opens and the phenylalanine closes a CDR3 of 16 amino acids. Left in the record is the CDR3 DNA by itself, 48 bases read in frame from the first base. General conclusions and limits of the study: Three of the identified cytomegalovirus-associated TCR beta chains were confirmed in vitro to be specific for cytomegalovirus antigens. A cluster of highly shared sequence variants was judged likely to represent a technical artifact of the sequencing pipeline. A later analysis reported that several top co-occurrence clusters appeared linked to parvovirus B19, influenza, CMV and Epstein-Barr virus. An earlier analysis of several hundred of the donors showed that most TCR beta V segments appeared in productive rearrangements either about 87% or about 30% of the time, which broadly matched IMGT annotations. A further reported finding was that TCR beta sequences accurately predicted the HLA-A and HLA-B alleles for most subjects in the first cohort. The cohort was sequenced for TCR beta chains only, and without alpha or paired-chain data the features that could be detected were limited. Approximately 18 rarely observed V segments, including chromosome 9 orphons, were excluded from the earlier analysis of just under 600 of the donors because counts were too low. Across donors, most TCR sequences were observed very rarely, whereas some public TCRs were present in many individuals. The presence/absence analyses assumed that sequencing depth was roughly uniform across donors, and that assumption may not be true. In a later analysis, most CMV-associated TCR beta chains were found to appear HLA-restricted, with HLA associations seemingly driven largely by CMV exposure. The authors suggested that the approach could potentially be extended to other disease states and immunological phenotypes. HLA typing was unavailable for some donors at each locus, so association tests used only the typed subset. The classifier was reported to diagnose cytomegalovirus status with high specificity and sensitivity in both the original and validation cohorts. In a later genetic analysis, a missense DCLRE1C variant was associated with V-gene and J-gene trimming of TCR beta chains, and the association was replicated in an independent cohort. In the study, about 150 TCR beta chains were listed as associated with cytomegalovirus. Because the 87-base-pair reads could not distinguish some IMGT-functional V segments, including TRBV6-2 and TRBV6-3, those segments were excluded. A later analysis found that HLA-associated TCR beta chains were more clonally expanded and had lower generation probabilities than equally common non-associated chains. Linkage disequilibrium might explain the correlated functional status among segregating V segments, but an unknown experimental factor could not be excluded. According to a later analysis, TCR association rates differed among HLA loci, with DRB1 alleles showing the most associated TCRs and HLA-C alleles showing the fewest. CMV serostatus was the only immune exposure information available for the cohort. A later genetic analysis reported fewer N-insertions in productive TCRs among donors in an Asian-associated ancestry cluster than the roughly 700-donor mean. When HLA alleles, especially DR and DQ, strongly co-occurred, TCR associations were difficult to assign to individual alleles. At a false discovery rate of 0.05, a later analysis linked around 17,000 TCR beta sequences to specific HLA alleles.

The chain links TRBV9 with TRBJ2-3; 9 junctional bases match TRBD2. This sequence was found in a young man in good health and CMV-seronegative. The sample comprised PBMCs. The nucleotide sequence is given as TGTGCCAGCAGCGTAGGCCCTAGCGGGGCCACAGATACGCAGTATTTT. This encodes CASSVGPSGATDTQYF.